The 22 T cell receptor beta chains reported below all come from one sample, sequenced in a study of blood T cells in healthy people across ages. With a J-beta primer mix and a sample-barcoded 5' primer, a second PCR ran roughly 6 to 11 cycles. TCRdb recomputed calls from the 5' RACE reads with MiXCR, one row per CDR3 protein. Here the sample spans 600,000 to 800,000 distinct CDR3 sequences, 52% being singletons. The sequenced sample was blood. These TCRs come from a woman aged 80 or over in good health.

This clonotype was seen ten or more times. This chain's CDR3 is CASSQESTAYGYTF. The CDR3 DNA reads TGTGCCAGCAGCCAAGAGTCTACCGCCTATGGCTACACCTTC. V and J are TRBV3-1 and TRBJ1-2; D gene uncertain. The CDR3 has 14 amino acids. Trimming took off 0 bases at V and 4 bases at J, with 9 bases between the two ends. Germline CDR1 and CDR2: LGHDT and YNNKEL (reference sequence). Complete variable domain (other parts from reference TRBV3-1 and TRBJ1-2): DTAVSQTPKYLVTQMGNDKSIKCEQNLGHDTMYWYKQDSKKFLKIMFSYNNKELIINETVPNRFSPKSPDKAHLNLHINSLELGDSAVYFCASSQESTAYGYTFGSGTRLTVV.

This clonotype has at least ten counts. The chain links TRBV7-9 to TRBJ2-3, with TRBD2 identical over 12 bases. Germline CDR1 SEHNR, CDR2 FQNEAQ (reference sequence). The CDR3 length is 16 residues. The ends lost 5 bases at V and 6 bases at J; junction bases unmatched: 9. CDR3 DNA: TGTGCCAGCAGCCCCCCGACTAGCGGGGGTGAGGATACGCAGTATTTT. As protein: CASSPPTSGGEDTQYF.

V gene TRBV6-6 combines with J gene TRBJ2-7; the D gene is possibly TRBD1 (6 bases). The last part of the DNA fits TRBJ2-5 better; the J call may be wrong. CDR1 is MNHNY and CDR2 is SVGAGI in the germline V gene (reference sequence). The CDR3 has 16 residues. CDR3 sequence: CASSYTRWGPGWTQYF. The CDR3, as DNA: TGTGCCAGCAGTTACACTAGGTGGGGGCCGGGGTGGACCCAGTACTTC.

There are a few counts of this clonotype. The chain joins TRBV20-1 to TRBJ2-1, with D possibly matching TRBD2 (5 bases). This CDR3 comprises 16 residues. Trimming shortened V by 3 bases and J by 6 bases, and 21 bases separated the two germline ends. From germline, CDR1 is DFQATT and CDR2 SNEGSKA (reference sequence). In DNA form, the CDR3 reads TGCAGTGCTAGCGGTATTGCGGGCTGGAGAAGCAATGAGCAGTTCTTC. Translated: CSASGIAGWRSNEQFF.

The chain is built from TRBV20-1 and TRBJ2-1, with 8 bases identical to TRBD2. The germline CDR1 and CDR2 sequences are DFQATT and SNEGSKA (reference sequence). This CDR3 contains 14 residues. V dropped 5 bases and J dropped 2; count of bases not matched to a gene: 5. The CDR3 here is CSALSGGTYNEQFF. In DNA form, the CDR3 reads TGCAGTGCTCTAAGCGGGGGAACCTACAATGAGCAGTTCTTC.

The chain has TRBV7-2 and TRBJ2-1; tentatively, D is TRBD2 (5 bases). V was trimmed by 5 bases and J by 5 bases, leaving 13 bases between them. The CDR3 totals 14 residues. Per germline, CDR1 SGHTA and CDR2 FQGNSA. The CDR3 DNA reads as TGTGCCAGCAGCACCTCGTCGGGGAACAATGAGCAGTTCTTC. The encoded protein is CASSTSSGNNEQFF. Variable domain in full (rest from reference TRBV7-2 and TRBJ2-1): GAGVSQSPSNKVTEKGKDVELRCDPISGHTALYWYRQSLGQGLEFLIYFQGNSAPDKSGLPSDRFSAERTGGSVSTLTIQRTQQEDSAVYLCASSTSSGNNEQFFGPGTRLTVL.

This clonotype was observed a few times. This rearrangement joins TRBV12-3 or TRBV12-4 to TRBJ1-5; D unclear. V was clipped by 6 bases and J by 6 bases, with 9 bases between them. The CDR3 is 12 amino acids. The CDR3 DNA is TGTGCCAGCAGAGTCGGGATTCAGCCCCAGCATTTT. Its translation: CASRVGIQPQHF.

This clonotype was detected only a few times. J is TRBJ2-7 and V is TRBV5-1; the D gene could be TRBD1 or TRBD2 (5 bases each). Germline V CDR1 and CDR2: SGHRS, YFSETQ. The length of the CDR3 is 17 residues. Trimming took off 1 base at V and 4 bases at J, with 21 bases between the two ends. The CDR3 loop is CASSLTGTATRTYEQYF. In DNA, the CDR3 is TGCGCCAGCAGCTTGACCGGGACGGCGACCCGGACTTACGAGCAGTACTTC.

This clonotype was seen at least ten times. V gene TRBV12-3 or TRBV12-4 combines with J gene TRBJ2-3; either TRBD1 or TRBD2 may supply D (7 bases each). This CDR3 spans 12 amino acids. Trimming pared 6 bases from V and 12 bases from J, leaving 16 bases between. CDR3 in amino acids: CASSPGGDVQYF. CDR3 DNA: TGTGCCAGCAGCCCAGGGGGGGATGTTCAGTATTTT.

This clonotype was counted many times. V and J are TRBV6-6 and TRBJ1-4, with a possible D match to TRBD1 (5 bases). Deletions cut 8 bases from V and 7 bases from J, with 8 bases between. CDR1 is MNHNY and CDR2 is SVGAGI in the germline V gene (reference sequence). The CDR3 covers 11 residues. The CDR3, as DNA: TGTGCCAGCTCTAGGGGTGAAAAACTGTTTTTT. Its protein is CASSRGEKLFF.

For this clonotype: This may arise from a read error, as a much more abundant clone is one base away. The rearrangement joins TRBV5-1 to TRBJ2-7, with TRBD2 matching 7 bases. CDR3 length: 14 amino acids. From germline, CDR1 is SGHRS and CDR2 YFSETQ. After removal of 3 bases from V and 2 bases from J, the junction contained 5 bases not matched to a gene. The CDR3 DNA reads TGCGCCAGCAGCTCTCTGGGGAGGGCCTACGAGCAGTACTTC. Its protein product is CASSSLGRAYEQYF.

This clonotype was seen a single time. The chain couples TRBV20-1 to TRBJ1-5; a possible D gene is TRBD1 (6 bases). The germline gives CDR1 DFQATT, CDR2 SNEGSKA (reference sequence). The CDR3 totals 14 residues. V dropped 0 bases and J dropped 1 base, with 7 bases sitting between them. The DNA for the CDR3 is TGCAGTGCTAGAGAGGACAGAAGCAATCAGCCCCAGCATTTT. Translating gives CSAREDRSNQPQHF.

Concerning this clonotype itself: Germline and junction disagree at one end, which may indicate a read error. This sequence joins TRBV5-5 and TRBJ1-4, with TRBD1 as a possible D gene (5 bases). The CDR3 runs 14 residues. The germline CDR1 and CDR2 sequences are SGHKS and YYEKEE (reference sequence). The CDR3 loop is CASSLGGFNEKLFF. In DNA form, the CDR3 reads TGTGCCAGCAGCCTGGGGGGGTTTAATGAAAAACTATTTTTT.

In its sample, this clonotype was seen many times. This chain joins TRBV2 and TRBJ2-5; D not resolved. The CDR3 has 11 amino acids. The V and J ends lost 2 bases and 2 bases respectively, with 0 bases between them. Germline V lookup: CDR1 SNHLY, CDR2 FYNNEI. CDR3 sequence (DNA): TGTGCCAGCAGTGAACAAGAGACCCAGTACTTC. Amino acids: CASSEQETQYF.

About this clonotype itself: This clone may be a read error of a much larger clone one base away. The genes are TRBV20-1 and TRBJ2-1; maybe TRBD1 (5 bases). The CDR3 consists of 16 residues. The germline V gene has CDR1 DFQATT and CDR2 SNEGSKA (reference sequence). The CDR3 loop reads CSARYRRQGPYNEQFF. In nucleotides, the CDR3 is TGCAGTGCTAGATATCGAAGGCAGGGCCCCTATAATGAGCAGTTCTTC.

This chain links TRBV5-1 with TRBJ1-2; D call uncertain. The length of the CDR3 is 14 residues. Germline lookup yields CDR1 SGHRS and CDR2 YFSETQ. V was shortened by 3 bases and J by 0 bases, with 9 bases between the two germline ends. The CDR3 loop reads CASSSQQANYGYTF. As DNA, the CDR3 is TGCGCCAGCAGCTCTCAGCAAGCTAACTATGGCTACACCTTC. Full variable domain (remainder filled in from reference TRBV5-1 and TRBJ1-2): KAGVTQTPRYLIKTRGQQVTLSCSPISGHRSVSWYQQTPGQGLQFLFEYFSETQRNKGNFPGRFSGRQFSNSRSEMNVSTLELGDSALYLCASSSQQANYGYTFGSGTRLTVV.

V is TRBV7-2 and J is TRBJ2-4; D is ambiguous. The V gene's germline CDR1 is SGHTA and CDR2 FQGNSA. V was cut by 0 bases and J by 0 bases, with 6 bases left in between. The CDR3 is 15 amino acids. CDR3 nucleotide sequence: TGTGCCAGCAGCTTAGCTTGGGGAGCCAAAAACATTCAGTACTTC. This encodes CASSLAWGAKNIQYF.

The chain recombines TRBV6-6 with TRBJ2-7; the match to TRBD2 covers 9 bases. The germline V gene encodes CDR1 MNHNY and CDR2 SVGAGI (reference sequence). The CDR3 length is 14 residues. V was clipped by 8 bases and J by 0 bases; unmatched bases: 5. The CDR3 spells CASRREGSSYEQYF. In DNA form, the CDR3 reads TGTGCCAGCCGGCGGGAGGGTAGCTCCTACGAGCAGTACTTC.

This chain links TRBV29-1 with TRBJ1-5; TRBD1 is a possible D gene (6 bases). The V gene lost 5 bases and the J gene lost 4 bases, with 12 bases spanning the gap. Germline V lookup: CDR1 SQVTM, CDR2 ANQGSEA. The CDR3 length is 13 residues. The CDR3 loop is CSVRDNWNQPQHF. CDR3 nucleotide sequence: TGCAGCGTTAGGGACAATTGGAATCAGCCCCAGCATTTT.

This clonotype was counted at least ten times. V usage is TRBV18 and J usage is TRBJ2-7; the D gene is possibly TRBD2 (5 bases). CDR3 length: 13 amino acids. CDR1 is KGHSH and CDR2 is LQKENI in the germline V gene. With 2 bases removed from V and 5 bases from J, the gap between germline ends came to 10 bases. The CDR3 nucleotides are TGTGCCAGCTCACCAAATGAGGGCCACGAGCAGTACTTC. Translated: CASSPNEGHEQYF.

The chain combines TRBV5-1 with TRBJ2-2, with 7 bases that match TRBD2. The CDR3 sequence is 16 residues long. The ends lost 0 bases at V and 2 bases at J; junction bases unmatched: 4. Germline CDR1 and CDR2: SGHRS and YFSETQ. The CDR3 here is CASSLASGVNTGELFF. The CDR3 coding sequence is TGCGCCAGCAGCTTGGCCAGCGGGGTCAACACCGGGGAGCTGTTTTTT.

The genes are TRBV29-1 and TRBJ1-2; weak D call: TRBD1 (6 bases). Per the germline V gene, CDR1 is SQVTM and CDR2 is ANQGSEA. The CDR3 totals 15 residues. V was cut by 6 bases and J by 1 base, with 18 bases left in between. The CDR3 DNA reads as TGCAGCGTGTTGCCCTTTGAAGGGGGTAACTATGGCTACACCTTC. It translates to CSVLPFEGGNYGYTF.